The present TCR beta chain was sequenced within a study of Ad26.COV2.S vaccination and SARS-CoV-2 variants. Study as a whole: Donor got 5x10^10 or 1x10^11 viral particles of Ad26.COV2.S.

TCRdb's copy holds only in-frame clones and misses some; the assay was immunoSEQ multiplex PCR. The sample has around 380,000 clones, roughly nine tenths seen once. Study outcomes and limitations: Greater spike-specific TCR breadth was seen in vaccine recipients than in placebo recipients. With respect to non-spike TCR breadth, vaccine and placebo recipients were similar.

As to this clone: Its antigen is unknown.

Treatment meaning: roughly 19 received Ad26.COV2.S at low or high dose, single or two shots; about 5 received placebo; per-sample allocation not given. Day 63 following the first vaccine or placebo injection was when the samples were taken. Ad26.COV2.S expressed prefusion-stabilized spike from the original Wuhan strain. This receptor was identified in a person aged 18-60 years who received the Ad26.COV2.S COVID-19 vaccine or a placebo. This specimen consisted of peripheral blood, obtained in a trial of Ad26.COV2.S vaccine versus placebo.

CDR3 DNA sequence: TGTGCCAGCAGCCAGCGGGGACCTGTACAAGAGACCCAGTACTTC. Protein product: CASSQRGPVQETQYF. The J gene is TRBJ2-5, the V gene TRBV3-1 (or the pseudogene TRBV3-2); a possible D gene is TRBD2 (6 bases). Trimming removed 3 bases at V and 2 bases at J, with 13 bases between. CDR3 length: 15 residues. The V gene's germline CDR1 is LGHDT and CDR2 YNNKEL (reference sequence).